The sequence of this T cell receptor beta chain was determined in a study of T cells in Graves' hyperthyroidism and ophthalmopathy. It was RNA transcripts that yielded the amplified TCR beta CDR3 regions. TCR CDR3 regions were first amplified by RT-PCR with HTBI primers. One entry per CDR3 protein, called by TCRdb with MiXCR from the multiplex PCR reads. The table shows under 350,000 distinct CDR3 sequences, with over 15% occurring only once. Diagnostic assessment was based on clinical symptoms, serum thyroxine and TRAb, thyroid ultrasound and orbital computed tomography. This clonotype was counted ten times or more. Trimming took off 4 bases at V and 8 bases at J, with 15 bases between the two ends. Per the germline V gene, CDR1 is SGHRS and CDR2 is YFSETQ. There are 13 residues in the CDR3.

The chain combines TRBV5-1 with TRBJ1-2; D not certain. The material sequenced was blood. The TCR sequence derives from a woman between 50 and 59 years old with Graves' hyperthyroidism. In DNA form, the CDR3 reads TGCGCCAGCAGCCAGTCTCCACTGGAGGGCTACACCTTC. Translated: CASSQSPLEGYTF.